This T cell receptor (beta chain) was recorded in a study of CXCR3-negative and CXCR3-positive naive CD8 T cells (dated by TCRdb to between 2018 and 2020). Broadly, across the study: In total, roughly 140 million TRB reads were obtained, which works out to roughly 1.5 +/- 0.3 million reads per library. Diversity and physicochemical repertoire analyses covered about a dozen donors pooled from two independent experiments. TRBV-TRBJ cluster analysis included naive subsets from roughly 5 donors and memory cells from 3 donors.

TCRdb names NextSeq 550 as the instrument used. The Human TCR Profiling Kit (MiLaboratory) was used to prepare UMI-labeled 5' RACE TRB cDNA libraries. cDNA synthesis used the entire amount of extracted RNA, and PCR amplification then used the entire amount of cDNA produced. Libraries were prepared in parallel with an identical number of PCR cycles. Per the original workflow: MIGEC and MiXCR extracted about 53,000 +/- 10,000 unique UMI-labeled TRB cDNA molecules per library, requiring at least two reads per UMI. Each library averaged around 42,000 +/- 9,900 functional in-frame TRB CDR3 nucleotide clonotypes without stop codons. After downsampling to 5000 UMI-labeled TRB molecules per sample, diversity metrics such as normalized Shannon-Wiener and Chao1 were calculated in VDJtools. For the central five CDR3 residues, VDJtools calculated physicochemical properties weighted by clonotype size, namely interaction energy, strength, volume and Kidera factor 4. One entry per CDR3 protein sequence results from the TCRdb reprocessing of the reads, with DNA left out. TCRdb assigned the V and J calls; the authors' analysis was not used. This sample's table lists around 81,000 distinct CDR3 sequences. Approximately 1.4% of the sample comes from the top ten.

Broad study findings and their caveats: Comparably high repertoire diversity was found in both naive subsets, whereas much lower repertoire diversity was found in memory CD8+ T cells. TRB CDR3s from CXCR3-positive naive cells showed higher hydrophobicity (lower Kidera factor 4), lower energy, and higher strength and volume indices than CXCR3-negative naive cells. Surface CD5, linked to self-reactivity in mice, was comparable between naive subsets; TCR interaction strength was therefore also inferred from TRB CDR3 physicochemical properties. Freshly isolated PBMCs were used for most assays because CXCR3 expression partially decreased after cryopreservation. TRBV-TRBJ usage was similar between naive CXCR3-negative and CXCR3-positive cells from the same donor, while memory cells showed distinct patterns.

On this clonotype itself: Its recognized antigen is unknown.

The CDR3 runs 17 residues from the cysteine to the phenylalanine. Only the protein is on record. According to the germline V gene, CDR1 reads SGHTA and CDR2 reads FQGTGA. Each CD8+ T cell subset was flow-sorted in triplicate, with roughly 310,000 cells per subset placed directly into RLT lysis buffer. To keep memory contaminants out, a stringent definition of naive CD8+ T cells was applied: CD45RO-CCR7+CD27+CD95-. Peripheral blood mononuclear cells were isolated from buffy coats using standard density gradient centrifugation. A FACSAria III was used to flow-sort naive CD8+ T cells into CXCR3-negative and CXCR3-positive populations. Total RNA was extracted from sorted cells using an RNeasy Mini Kit.

Here the chain combines TRBV7-3 and TRBJ1-5; the TCRdb call, TRBD1, lacks DNA for checking. This clonotype was sampled from a human donor in good health. Some clones in this sample may be carry-over from other donors' samples. Source material: naive CXCR3- CD8+ T cells from blood. Sample cell subset or site, as interpreted from the label and publication: CD45RO-CCR7+CD27+CD95- naive CD8+ T cells lacking CXCR3 (TNR3-). The CDR3 here reads CASSLIQFRGANQPQHF.